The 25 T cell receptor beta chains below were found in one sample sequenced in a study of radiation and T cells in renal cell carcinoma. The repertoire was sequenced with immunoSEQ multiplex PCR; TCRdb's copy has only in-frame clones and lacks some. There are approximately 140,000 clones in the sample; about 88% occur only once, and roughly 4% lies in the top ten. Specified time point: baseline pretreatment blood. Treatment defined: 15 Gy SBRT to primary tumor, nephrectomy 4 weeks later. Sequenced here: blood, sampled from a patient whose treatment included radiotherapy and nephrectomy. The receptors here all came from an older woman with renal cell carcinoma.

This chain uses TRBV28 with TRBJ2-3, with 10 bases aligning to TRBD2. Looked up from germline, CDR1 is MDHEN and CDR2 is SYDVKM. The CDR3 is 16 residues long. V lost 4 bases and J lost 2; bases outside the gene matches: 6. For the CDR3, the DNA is TGTGCCAGCAGTTACCAGCGGGGGGGCGTCACAGATACGCAGTATTTT. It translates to CASSYQRGGVTDTQYF.

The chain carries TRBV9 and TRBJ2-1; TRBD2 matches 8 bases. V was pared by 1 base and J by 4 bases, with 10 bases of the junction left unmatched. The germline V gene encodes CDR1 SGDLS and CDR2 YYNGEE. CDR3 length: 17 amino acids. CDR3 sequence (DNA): TGTGCCAGCAGCGTAACTGGCGGGGGGAATACTTACAATGAGCAGTTCTTC. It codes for CASSVTGGGNTYNEQFF.

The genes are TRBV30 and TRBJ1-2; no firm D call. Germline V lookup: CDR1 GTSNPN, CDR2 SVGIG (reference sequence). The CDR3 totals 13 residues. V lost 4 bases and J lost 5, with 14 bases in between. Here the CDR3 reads CAWTPGRNYGYTF. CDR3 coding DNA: TGTGCCTGGACCCCCGGCCGGAATTATGGCTACACCTTC. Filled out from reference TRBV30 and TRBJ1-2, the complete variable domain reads SQTIHQWPATLVQPVGSPLSLECTVEGTSNPNLYWYRQAAGRGLQLLFYSVGIGQISSEVPQNLSASRPQDRQFILSSKKLLLSDSGFYLCAWTPGRNYGYTFGSGTRLTVV.

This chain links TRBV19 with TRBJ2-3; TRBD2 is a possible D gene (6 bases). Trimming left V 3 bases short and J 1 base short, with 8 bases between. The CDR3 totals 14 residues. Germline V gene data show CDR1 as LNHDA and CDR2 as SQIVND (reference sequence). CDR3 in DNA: TGTGCCAGTAGTATGGGCGGGGGCACAGATACGCAGTATTTT. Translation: CASSMGGGTDTQYF.

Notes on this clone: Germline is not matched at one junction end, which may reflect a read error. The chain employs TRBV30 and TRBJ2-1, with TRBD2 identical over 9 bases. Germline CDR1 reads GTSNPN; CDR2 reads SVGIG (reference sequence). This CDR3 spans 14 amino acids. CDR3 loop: CAWSGLAVNNEQLF. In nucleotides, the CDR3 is TGTGCCTGGAGTGGACTAGCGGTAAACAATGAGCAGCTCTTC.

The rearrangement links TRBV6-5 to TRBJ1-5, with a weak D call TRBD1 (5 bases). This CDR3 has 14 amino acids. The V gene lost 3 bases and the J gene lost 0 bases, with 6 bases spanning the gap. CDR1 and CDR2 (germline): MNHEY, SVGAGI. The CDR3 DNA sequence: TGTGCCAGCAGTTATGACAGTAGCAATCAGCCCCAGCATTTT. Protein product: CASSYDSSNQPQHF.

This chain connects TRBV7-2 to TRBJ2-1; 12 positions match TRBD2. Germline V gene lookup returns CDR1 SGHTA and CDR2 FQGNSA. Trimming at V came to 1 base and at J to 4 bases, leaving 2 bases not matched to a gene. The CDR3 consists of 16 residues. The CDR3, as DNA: TGTGCCAGCAGCTTAGGGGGACTAGCGGGTTACAATGAGCAGTTCTTC. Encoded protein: CASSLGGLAGYNEQFF.

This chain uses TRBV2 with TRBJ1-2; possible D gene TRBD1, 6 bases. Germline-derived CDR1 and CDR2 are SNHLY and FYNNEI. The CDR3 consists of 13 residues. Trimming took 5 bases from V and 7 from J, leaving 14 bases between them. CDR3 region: CASSNTGMGGYTF. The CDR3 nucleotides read TGTGCCAGCAGTAACACAGGGATGGGTGGCTACACCTTC.

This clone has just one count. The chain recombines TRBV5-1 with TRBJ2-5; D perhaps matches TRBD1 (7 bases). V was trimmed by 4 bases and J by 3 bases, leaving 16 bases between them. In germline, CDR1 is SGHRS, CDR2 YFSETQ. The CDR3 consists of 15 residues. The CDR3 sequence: CASSRRGGTEETQYF. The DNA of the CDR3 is TGCGCCAGCAGCCGACGGGGCGGGACAGAAGAGACCCAGTACTTC.

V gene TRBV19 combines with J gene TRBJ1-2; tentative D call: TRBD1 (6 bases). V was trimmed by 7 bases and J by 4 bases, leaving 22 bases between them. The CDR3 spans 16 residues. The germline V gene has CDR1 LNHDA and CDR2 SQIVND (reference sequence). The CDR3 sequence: CASTSSSVGAIYGYTF. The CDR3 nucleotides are TGTGCCAGTACCTCTAGTAGTGTGGGGGCGATCTATGGCTACACCTTC.

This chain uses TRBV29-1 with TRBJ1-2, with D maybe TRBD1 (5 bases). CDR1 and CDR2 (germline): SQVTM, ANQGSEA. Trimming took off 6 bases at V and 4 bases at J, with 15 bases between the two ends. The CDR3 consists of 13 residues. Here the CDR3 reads CSVEAMGVYGYTF. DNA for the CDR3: TGCAGCGTCGAGGCCATGGGGGTCTATGGCTACACCTTC.

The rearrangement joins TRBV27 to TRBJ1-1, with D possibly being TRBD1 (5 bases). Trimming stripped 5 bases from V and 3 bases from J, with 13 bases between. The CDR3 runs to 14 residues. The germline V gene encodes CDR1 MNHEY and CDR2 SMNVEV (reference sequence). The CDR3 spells CASSGGGADTEAFF. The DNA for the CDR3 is TGTGCCAGCAGTGGTGGGGGTGCGGACACTGAAGCTTTCTTT.

Here the CDR3 reads CASSSDRGVFSYNEQFF. In DNA, the CDR3 is TGCGCCAGCAGCTCCGACAGGGGTGTTTTTTCCTACAATGAGCAGTTCTTC. The chain recombines TRBV5-1 with TRBJ2-1; 8 bases fit TRBD1. This CDR3 comprises 17 residues. Germline CDR1 SGHRS, CDR2 YFSETQ. V gave up 3 bases and J gave up 1 base; unmatched junction bases: 9. Full variable domain (remainder filled in from reference TRBV5-1 and TRBJ2-1): KAGVTQTPRYLIKTRGQQVTLSCSPISGHRSVSWYQQTPGQGLQFLFEYFSETQRNKGNFPGRFSGRQFSNSRSEMNVSTLELGDSALYLCASSSDRGVFSYNEQFFGPGTRLTVL.

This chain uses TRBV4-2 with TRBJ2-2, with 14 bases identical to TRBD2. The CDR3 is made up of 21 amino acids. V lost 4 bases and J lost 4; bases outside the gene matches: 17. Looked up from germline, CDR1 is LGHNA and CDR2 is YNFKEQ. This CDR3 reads CASSPTRRTSGGNLLTGELFF. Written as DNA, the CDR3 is TGTGCCAGCAGCCCTACTCGTAGGACTAGCGGGGGGAATCTGCTCACCGGGGAGCTGTTTTTT.

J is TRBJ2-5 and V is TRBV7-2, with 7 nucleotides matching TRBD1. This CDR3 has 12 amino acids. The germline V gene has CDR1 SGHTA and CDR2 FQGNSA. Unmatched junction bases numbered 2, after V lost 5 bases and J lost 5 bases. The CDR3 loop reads CASSPTGETQYF. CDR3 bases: TGTGCCAGCAGCCCGACAGGGGAGACCCAGTACTTC.

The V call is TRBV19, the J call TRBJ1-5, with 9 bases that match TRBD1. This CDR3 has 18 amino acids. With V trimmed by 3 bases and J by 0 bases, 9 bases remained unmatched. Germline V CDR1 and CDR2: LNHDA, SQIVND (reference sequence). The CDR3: CASSIHWTGADSNQPQHF. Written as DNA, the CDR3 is TGTGCCAGTAGTATTCATTGGACAGGGGCGGATAGCAATCAGCCCCAGCATTTT.

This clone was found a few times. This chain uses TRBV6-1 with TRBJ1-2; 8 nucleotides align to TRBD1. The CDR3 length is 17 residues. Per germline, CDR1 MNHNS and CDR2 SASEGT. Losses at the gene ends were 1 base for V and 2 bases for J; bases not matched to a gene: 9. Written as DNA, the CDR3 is TGTGCCAGCAGTGAAGGGGGCAGGGGGCAGGGAAACTATGGCTACACCTTC. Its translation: CASSEGGRGQGNYGYTF.

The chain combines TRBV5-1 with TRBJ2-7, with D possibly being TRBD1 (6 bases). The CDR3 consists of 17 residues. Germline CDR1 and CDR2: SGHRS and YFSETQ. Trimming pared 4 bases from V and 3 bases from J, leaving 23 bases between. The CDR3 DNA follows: TGCGCCAGCAGCCCGTACTGGGGGACACTAAAACTCTACGAGCAGTACTTC. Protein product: CASSPYWGTLKLYEQYF.

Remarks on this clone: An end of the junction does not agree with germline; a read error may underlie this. CDR3 region: CASSGGTSLSTDTQCF. The CDR3 DNA sequence: TGTGCCAGTAGTGGTGGGACTAGCCTTAGCACAGATACGCAGTGTTTT. The chain recombines TRBV19 with TRBJ2-3, with TRBD2 identical over 9 bases. The germline V gene encodes CDR1 LNHDA and CDR2 SQIVND (reference sequence). The CDR3 length is 16 residues.

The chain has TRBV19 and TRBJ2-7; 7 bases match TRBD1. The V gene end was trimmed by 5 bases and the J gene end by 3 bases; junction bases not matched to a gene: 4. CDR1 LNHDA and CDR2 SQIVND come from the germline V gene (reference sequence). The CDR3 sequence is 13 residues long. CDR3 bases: TGTGCCAGTAGTCCGTGGGACAGCTACGAGCAGTACTTC. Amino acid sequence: CASSPWDSYEQYF.

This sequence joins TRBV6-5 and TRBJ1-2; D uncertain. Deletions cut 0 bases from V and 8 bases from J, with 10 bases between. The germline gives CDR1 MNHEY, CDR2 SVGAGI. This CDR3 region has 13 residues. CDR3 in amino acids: CASSYSGGTGYTF. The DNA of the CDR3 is TGTGCCAGCAGTTACTCTGGTGGCACCGGCTACACCTTC.

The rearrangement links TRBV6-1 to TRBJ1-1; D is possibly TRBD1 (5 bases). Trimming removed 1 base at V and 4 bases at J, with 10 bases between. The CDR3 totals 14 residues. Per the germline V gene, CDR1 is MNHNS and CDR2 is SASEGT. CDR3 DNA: TGTGCCAGCAGTGAAGGAGACAGATTCACTGAAGCTTTCTTT. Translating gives CASSEGDRFTEAFF.

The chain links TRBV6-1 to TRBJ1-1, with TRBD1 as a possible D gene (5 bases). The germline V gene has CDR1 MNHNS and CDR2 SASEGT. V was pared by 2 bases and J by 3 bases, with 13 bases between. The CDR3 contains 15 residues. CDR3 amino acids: CASSEFGGGDTEAFF. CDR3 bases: TGTGCCAGCAGTGAATTCGGCGGGGGGGACACTGAAGCTTTCTTT.

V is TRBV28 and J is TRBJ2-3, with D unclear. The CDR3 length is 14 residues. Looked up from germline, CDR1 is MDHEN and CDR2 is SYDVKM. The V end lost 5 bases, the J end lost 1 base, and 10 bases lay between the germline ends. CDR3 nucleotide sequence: TGTGCCAGCAGTACCCCTGTGGGCACAGATACGCAGTATTTT. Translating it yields CASSTPVGTDTQYF.

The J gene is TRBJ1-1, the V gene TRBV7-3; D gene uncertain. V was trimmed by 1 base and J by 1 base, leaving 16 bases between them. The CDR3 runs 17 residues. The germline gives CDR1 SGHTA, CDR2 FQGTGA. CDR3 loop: CASSLRGTGRTNTEAFF. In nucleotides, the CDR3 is TGTGCCAGCAGCTTAAGAGGTACCGGACGGACGAACACTGAAGCTTTCTTT.